The 14 T cell receptor beta chains listed next were all sequenced from one sample in a study of blood T cell repertoires in COVID-19. Here immunoSEQ multiplex PCR was the method, and the copy in TCRdb shows in-frame clones only, minus some. Among about 58,000 clones listed, over 75% were seen once. What was sequenced was peripheral blood. The receptors come from a man in his fifties or sixties with COVID-19, enrolled during active disease.

V and J are TRBV19 and TRBJ2-5; TRBD1 matches 9 bases. This CDR3 contains 17 residues. The ends lost 4 bases at V and 4 bases at J; junction bases unmatched: 13. Germline loops: CDR1 LNHDA, CDR2 SQIVND (reference sequence). The CDR3 nucleotides read TGTGCCAGTAGTACGCCTCGGGACAGGGCGGGAAGAGAGACCCAGTACTTC. It codes for CASSTPRDRAGRETQYF.

This chain connects TRBV9 to TRBJ2-7; TRBD2 aligns across 8 bases. The CDR3 loop spans 16 amino acids. The germline CDR1 and CDR2 sequences are SGDLS and YYNGEE. V dropped 3 bases and J dropped 0; count of bases not matched to a gene: 8. CDR3 amino acids: CASSAAIAGSSYEQYF. In nucleotides, the CDR3 is TGTGCCAGCAGCGCCGCGATAGCGGGAAGCTCCTACGAGCAGTACTTC. Filled out from reference TRBV9 and TRBJ2-7, the complete variable domain reads DSGVTQTPKHLITATGQRVTLRCSPRSGDLSVYWYQQSLDQGLQFLIQYYNGEERAKGNILERFSAQQFPDLHSELNLSSLELGDSALYFCASSAAIAGSSYEQYFGPGTRLTVT.

In its sample, this clone was seen a few times. The chain joins TRBV19 to TRBJ2-7; possibly TRBD2 for D (7 bases). CDR1 and CDR2 from the germline V gene are LNHDA and SQIVND (reference sequence). The CDR3 is made up of 16 amino acids. V was clipped by 5 bases and J by 5 bases, with 22 bases between them. CDR3 DNA: TGTGCCAGTAGTCCTGGGTCCGGGGGGCCTCACGACGAGCAGTACTTC. Protein product: CASSPGSGGPHDEQYF.

This chain joins TRBV5-6 and TRBJ2-5; 7 bases are shared with TRBD2. The CDR3 loop spans 15 amino acids. Germline V gene data show CDR1 as SGHDT and CDR2 as YYEEEE. The trim removed 1 base at V and 1 base at J, leaving 4 bases unmatched. This chain's CDR3 is CASSLFSSGQETQYF. DNA for the CDR3: TGTGCCAGCAGCTTGTTTTCTAGCGGCCAAGAGACCCAGTACTTC. Complete variable domain (other parts from reference TRBV5-6 and TRBJ2-5): DAGVTQSPTHLIKTRGQQVTLRCSPKSGHDTVSWYQQALGQGPQFIFQYYEEEERQRGNFPDRFSGHQFPNYSSELNVNALLLGDSALYLCASSLFSSGQETQYFGPGTRLLVL.

The chain combines TRBV11-2 with TRBJ2-3; the match to TRBD2 covers 13 bases. The CDR3 has 17 residues. Germline-derived CDR1 and CDR2 are SGHAT and FQNNGV. The V segment lost 1 base and the J segment 6 bases; nucleotides outside the gene matches: 7. DNA for the CDR3: TGTGCCAGCAGCTTAGGGAGACTAGCGGGAGGAGGGGATACGCAGTATTTT. Its translation: CASSLGRLAGGGDTQYF.

This clone was counted only a few times. This chain uses TRBV7-2 with TRBJ2-7; 7 nucleotides align to TRBD1. With 5 bases clipped from V and 0 bases from J, the junction kept 10 bases outside the gene matches. This CDR3 is 16 amino acids long. Germline CDR1 reads SGHTA; CDR2 reads FQGNSA. The chain's CDR3 is CASSPQTGQSSYEQYF. CDR3 in DNA: TGTGCCAGCAGCCCACAAACGGGACAGAGCTCCTACGAGCAGTACTTC.

The chain uses TRBV6-2 or TRBV6-3 and TRBJ2-5; D remains ambiguous. The V and J ends lost 0 bases and 2 bases respectively, with 13 bases between them. Germline V gives CDR1 MNHEY, CDR2 SVGEGT. This CDR3 comprises 16 residues. The CDR3 reads CASSYSLSYPQETQYF. Here the CDR3 DNA reads TGTGCCAGCAGTTACTCGTTGAGCTACCCGCAAGAGACCCAGTACTTC.

This clone came up a few times. The rearrangement joins TRBV20-1 to TRBJ1-5; unclear D gene. The V and J ends lost 3 bases and 9 bases respectively, with 15 bases between them. Germline values: CDR1 DFQATT, CDR2 SNEGSKA (reference sequence). The CDR3 contains 13 residues. The CDR3 sequence is CSASPSRAGPQHF. The CDR3 region has the DNA TGCAGTGCTAGTCCCTCGCGTGCCGGGCCCCAGCATTTT.

This clone showed up just a few times. This chain links TRBV9 with TRBJ2-4; 11 bases line up with TRBD1. V lost 4 bases, J lost 3 bases, and 9 bases stayed unmatched. Germline V gene sequence: CDR1 SGDLS, CDR2 YYNGEE. The CDR3 consists of 17 residues. CDR3 sequence reads: CASSLGQGGTGKNIQYF. In DNA, the CDR3 is TGTGCCAGCAGCTTGGGACAGGGGGGTACGGGCAAAAACATTCAGTACTTC.

The V and J genes are TRBV27 and TRBJ2-1; 8 bases are a match to TRBD2. V lost 4 bases to trimming and J lost 7 bases; unmatched junction nucleotides: 12. The CDR3 is made up of 16 amino acids. CDR1 and CDR2 (germline): MNHEY, SMNVEV (reference sequence). CDR3 sequence reads: CASSSLPGGPGNEQFF. In DNA form, the CDR3 reads TGTGCCAGCAGTTCCCTCCCGGGGGGGCCGGGGAATGAGCAGTTCTTC.

The chain links TRBV7-9 to TRBJ2-7, with D possibly being TRBD1 (6 bases). The CDR3 contains 15 residues. Germline CDR1 reads SEHNR; CDR2 reads FQNEAQ (reference sequence). V shed 1 base and J shed 3 bases, with 13 bases lying between them. The CDR3 DNA reads TGTGCCAGCAGCTTAGGTACAGGGTGGGTCTACGAGCAGTACTTC. Translating it yields CASSLGTGWVYEQYF.

This chain uses TRBV12-5 with TRBJ1-4; 8 bases are shared with TRBD1. This CDR3 has 16 amino acids. The V gene end was trimmed by 5 bases and the J gene end by 0 bases; junction bases not matched to a gene: 5. Looked up from germline, CDR1 is LGHNT and CDR2 is FRNRAP. DNA of the CDR3: TGTGCTAGTGGTATCGGGACAGGACCAACTAATGAAAAACTGTTTTTT. Amino acids: CASGIGTGPTNEKLFF.

This chain links TRBV15 with TRBJ2-7, with D possibly being TRBD2 (7 bases). The CDR3 totals 15 residues. Trimming pared 8 bases from V and 7 bases from J, leaving 24 bases between. The germline V gene has CDR1 LNHNV and CDR2 YYDKDF (reference sequence). CDR3 in amino acids: CATFEGGGTLKEQYF. The CDR3 DNA is TGTGCCACCTTTGAGGGGGGGGGAACACTTAAGGAGCAGTACTTC.

The chain uses TRBV6-6 and TRBJ2-1; the match to TRBD2 covers 7 bases. The CDR3 runs to 15 residues. V was clipped by 10 bases and J by 0 bases; unmatched bases: 9. The germline V gene encodes CDR1 MNHNY and CDR2 SVGAGI (reference sequence). In nucleotides, the CDR3 is TGTGCCACCGGAGGGCGGGAGAGCTCCTACAATGAGCAGTTCTTC. This gives the protein CATGGRESSYNEQFF.